The T cell receptor (beta chain) under discussion was sequenced for a study of low-dose radiotherapy and immunotherapy resistance in tumors. The wider study: Participants in Cohort 2 were given 1 Gy per fraction every two weeks, for 13 Gy over 26 weeks.

The germline V gene has CDR1 SGHTA and CDR2 FQGNSA. This CDR3 is 15 amino acids long. Trimming took 1 base from V and 4 from J, leaving 13 bases between them. TRAV- and TRBV-specific primers were used for first-strand cDNA, which covered alpha and beta chains. It was with a constant-region primer and a V-primer adapter that TCRs were amplified over 20 PCR cycles. By in vitro transcription, the isolated mRNA was amplified. In TCRdb, the reads were re-called with MiXCR into one record per CDR3 protein. The sample contains 60,000 to 75,000 distinct CDR3 sequences, 26% of which appear only once. Specified time point: before trial treatment. Eligible patients bore advanced solid tumors devoid of tumor-infiltrating lymphocytes.

The specimen was PBMCs, collected before treatment. The receptor's source is a male donor with rectosigmoid adenocarcinoma. The chain employs TRBV7-2 and TRBJ1-1; D may be TRBD1 (6 bases). The CDR3 protein is CASSLVGAQSTEAFF. DNA for the CDR3: TGTGCCAGCAGCTTAGTGGGGGCGCAGTCCACTGAAGCTTTCTTT.